Here is one TCR beta chain with its context. No antigen is known for it. TCRdb reprocessed the reads with MiXCR, giving one entry per CDR3 protein. The sample yields hundreds of thousands of distinct CDR3 sequences, around 24% seen once. The sample is drawn from a study of T cell repertoires in cytomegalovirus infection. Across the whole study: Indications came from public TCR beta signatures; they pointed to CMV infection and to a matching HLA type.

CDR3 length: 12 residues. Germline V gene sequence: CDR1 SQVTM, CDR2 ANQGSEA. Trimming took off 1 base at V and 7 bases at J, with 8 bases between the two ends. Overall study findings and caveats: People with CMV and the relevant HLA were identified by cumulative public TCR beta family frequency. Across the ex vivo response, the dominant clonotypes were HLA-C-restricted CMV-specific TCR beta clonotypes.

This chain connects TRBV29-1 to TRBJ2-1; no clear D gene. The sample was CD8+ T cells from PBMCs. The TCR was taken from a human donor in good health (CMV status not recorded). Some clones in this sample may be carry-over from other donors' samples. The CDR3 DNA is TGCAGCGTTGAAGCCCGCGAGAATGAGCAGTTCTTC. Translation gives CSVEARENEQFF.